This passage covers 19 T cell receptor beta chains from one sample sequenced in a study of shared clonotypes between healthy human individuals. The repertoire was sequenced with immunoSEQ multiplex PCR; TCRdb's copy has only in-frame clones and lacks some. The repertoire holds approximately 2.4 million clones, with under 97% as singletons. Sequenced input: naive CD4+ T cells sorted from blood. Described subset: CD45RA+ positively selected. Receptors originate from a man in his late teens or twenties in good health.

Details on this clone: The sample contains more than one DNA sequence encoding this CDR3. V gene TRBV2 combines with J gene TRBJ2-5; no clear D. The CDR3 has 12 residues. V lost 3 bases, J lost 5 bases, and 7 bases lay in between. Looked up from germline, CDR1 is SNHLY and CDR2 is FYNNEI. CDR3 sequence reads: CASSEVRETQYF. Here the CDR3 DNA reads TGTGCCAGCAGTGAGGTCCGGGAGACCCAGTACTTC.

CDR3 protein: CASSPSTATGELFF. CDR3 nucleotides: TGTGCCAGCAGTCCCTCCACAGCCACCGGGGAGCTGTTTTTT. The chain is built from TRBV6-4 and TRBJ2-2; no clear D. The CDR3 sequence is 14 residues long. Per the germline V gene, CDR1 is MRHNA and CDR2 is SNTAGT. Trimming took 5 bases from V and 4 from J, leaving 11 bases between them.

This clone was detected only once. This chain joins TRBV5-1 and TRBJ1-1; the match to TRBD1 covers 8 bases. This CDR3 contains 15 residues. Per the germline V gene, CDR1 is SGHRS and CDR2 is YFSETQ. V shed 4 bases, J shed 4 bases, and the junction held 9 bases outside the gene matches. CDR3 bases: TGCGCCAGCAGCCCCCCTACAGGGGGGGGCACTGAAGCTTTCTTT. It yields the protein CASSPPTGGGTEAFF.

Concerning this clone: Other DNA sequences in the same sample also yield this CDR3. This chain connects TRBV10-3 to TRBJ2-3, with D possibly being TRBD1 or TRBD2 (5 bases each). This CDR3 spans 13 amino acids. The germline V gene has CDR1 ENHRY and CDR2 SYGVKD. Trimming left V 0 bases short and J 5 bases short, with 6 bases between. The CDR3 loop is CAISESGGDTQYF. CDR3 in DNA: TGTGCCATCAGTGAGTCTGGGGGAGATACGCAGTATTTT.

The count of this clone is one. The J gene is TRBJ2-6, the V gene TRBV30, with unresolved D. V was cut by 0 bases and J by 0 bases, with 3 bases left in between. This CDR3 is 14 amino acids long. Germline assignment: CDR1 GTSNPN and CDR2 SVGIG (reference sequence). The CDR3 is CAWSVTSGANVLTF. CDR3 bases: TGTGCCTGGAGTGTCACCTCTGGGGCCAACGTCCTGACTTTC.

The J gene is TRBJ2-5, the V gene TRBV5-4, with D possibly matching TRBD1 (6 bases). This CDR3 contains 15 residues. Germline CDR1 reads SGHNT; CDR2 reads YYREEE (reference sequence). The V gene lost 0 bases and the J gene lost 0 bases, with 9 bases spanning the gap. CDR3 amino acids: CASSLAQGYQETQYF. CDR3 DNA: TGTGCCAGCAGCTTGGCACAGGGATACCAAGAGACCCAGTACTTC.

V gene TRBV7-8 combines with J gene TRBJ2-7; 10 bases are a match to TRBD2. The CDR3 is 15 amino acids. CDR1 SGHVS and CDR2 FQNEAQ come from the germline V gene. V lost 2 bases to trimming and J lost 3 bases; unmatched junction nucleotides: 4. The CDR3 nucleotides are TGTGCCAGCAGCTTAAGGCTAGCGGGGGACTACGAGCAGTACTTC. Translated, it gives CASSLRLAGDYEQYF.

As DNA, the CDR3 is TGTGCTAGTGGTTTGCGGCGGGCCGGCTCCTACAATGAGCAGTTCTTC. Translation: CASGLRRAGSYNEQFF. The chain uses TRBV12-5 and TRBJ2-1, with D possibly TRBD2 on 5 matching bases. The V and J ends lost 2 bases and 0 bases respectively, with 11 bases between them. Germline V lookup: CDR1 LGHNT, CDR2 FRNRAP. The CDR3 is 16 residues long.

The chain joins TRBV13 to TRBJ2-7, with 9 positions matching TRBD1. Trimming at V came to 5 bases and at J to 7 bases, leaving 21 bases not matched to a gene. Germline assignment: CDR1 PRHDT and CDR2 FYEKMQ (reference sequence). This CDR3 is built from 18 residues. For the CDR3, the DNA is TGTGCCAGCAGCGCTACCGGGACAGGGTTTAGTCCCCTAGGTGAGCAGTACTTC. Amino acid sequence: CASSATGTGFSPLGEQYF.

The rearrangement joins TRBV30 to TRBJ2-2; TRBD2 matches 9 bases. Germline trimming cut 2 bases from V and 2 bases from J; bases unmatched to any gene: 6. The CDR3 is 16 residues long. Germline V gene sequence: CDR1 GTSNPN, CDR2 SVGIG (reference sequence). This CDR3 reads CAWSSPSGTNTGELFF. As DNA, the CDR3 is TGTGCCTGGAGTTCTCCTAGCGGGACTAACACCGGGGAGCTGTTTTTT.

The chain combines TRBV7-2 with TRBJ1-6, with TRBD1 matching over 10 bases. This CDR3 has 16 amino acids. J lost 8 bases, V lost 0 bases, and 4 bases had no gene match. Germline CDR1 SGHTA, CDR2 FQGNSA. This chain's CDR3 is CASSLAWGQGYSPLHF. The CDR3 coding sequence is TGTGCCAGCAGCTTAGCGTGGGGACAGGGGTATTCACCCCTCCACTTT.

CDR3 DNA: TGTGCCAGCAGTTACTCGACGGGGGTTGGTGAAGCTTTCTTT. It is translated as CASSYSTGVGEAFF. The chain couples TRBV6-5 to TRBJ1-1; tentative D call: TRBD1 (5 bases). Germline V gene data show CDR1 as MNHEY and CDR2 as SVGAGI. The CDR3 runs to 14 residues. The V end was cut by 0 bases, the J end by 7 bases, with 12 bases between.

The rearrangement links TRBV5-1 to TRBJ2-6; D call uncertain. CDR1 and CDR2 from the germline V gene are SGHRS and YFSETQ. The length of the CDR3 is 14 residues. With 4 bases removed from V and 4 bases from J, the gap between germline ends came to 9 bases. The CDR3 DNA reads TGCGCCAGCAGCCTAACCGGAGGGGCCAACGTCCTGACTTTC. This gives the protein CASSLTGGANVLTF.

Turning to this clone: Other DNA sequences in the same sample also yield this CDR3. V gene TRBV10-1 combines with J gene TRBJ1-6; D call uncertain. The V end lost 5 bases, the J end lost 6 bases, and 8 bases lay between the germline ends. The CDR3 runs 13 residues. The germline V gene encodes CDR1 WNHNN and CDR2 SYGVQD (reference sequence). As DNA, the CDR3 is TGCGCCAGCAGTCCTGACCGTAATTCACCCCTCCACTTT. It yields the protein CASSPDRNSPLHF.

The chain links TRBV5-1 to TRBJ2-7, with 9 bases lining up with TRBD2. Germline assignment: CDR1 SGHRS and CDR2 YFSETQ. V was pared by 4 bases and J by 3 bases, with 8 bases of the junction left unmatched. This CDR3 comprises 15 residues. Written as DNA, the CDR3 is TGCGCCAGCAGCGTATCTAGCGGGGTGATCTACGAGCAGTACTTC. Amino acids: CASSVSSGVIYEQYF.

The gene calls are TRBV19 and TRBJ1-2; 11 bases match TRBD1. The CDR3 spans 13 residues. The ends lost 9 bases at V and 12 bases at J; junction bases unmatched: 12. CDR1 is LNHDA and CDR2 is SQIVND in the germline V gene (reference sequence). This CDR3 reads CASEDRGQARHTF. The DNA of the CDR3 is TGTGCCAGCGAGGACAGGGGGCAGGCCCGGCACACCTTC.

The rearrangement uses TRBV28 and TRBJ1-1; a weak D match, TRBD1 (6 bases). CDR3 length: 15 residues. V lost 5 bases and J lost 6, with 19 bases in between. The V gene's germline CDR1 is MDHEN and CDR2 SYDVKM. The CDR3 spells CASSLLSGGASEAFF. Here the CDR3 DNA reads TGTGCCAGCAGTCTCCTCTCGGGGGGCGCGTCTGAAGCTTTCTTT.

DNA of the CDR3: TGCAGCGTTGAGCAACAGGGTCCCCAGTTCTTC. Translating gives CSVEQQGPQFF. The chain employs TRBV29-1 and TRBJ2-1, with a tentative D call TRBD1 (6 bases). The V gene's germline CDR1 is SQVTM and CDR2 ANQGSEA. V was trimmed by 3 bases and J by 13 bases, leaving 13 bases between them. The CDR3 length is 11 residues.

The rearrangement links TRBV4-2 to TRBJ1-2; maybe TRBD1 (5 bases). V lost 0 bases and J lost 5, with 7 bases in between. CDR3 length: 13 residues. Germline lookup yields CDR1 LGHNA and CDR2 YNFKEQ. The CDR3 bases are TGTGCCAGCAGCCAAGAGGGGCGGTATGGCTACACCTTC. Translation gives CASSQEGRYGYTF.